This passage covers 16 T cell receptor beta chains from one sample sequenced in a study of shared T cell receptors in the human thymus. The method was immunoSEQ multiplex PCR; TCRdb's version includes in-frame clones alone and lacks a portion of them. The sample includes some 700,000 clones, approximately 83% of them seen just once. Separately, the same data were catalogued under a study of human thymus T cells.

The material sequenced was thymocytes. These receptors were collected from a girl less than two years old with a congenital heart defect.

V usage is TRBV5-6 and J usage is TRBJ2-1, with 11 bases lining up with TRBD2. The V gene's germline CDR1 is SGHDT and CDR2 YYEEEE. The CDR3 sequence is 15 residues long. Trimming at V came to 0 bases and at J to 8 bases, leaving 4 bases not matched to a gene. The CDR3 sequence: CASSLVGSGGDEQFF. CDR3 in DNA: TGTGCCAGCAGCTTGGTGGGTAGCGGGGGGGATGAGCAGTTCTTC. The entire variable domain, with the rest obtained from reference TRBV5-6 and TRBJ2-1, is as follows: DAGVTQSPTHLIKTRGQQVTLRCSPKSGHDTVSWYQQALGQGPQFIFQYYEEEERQRGNFPDRFSGHQFPNYSSELNVNALLLGDSALYLCASSLVGSGGDEQFFGPGTRLTVL.

The V gene is TRBV5-4, the J gene TRBJ1-1; TRBD1 matches at 8 bases. V lost 4 bases, J lost 1 base, and 6 bases stayed unmatched. The CDR3 is made up of 15 amino acids. Germline V gives CDR1 SGHNT, CDR2 YYREEE (reference sequence). The CDR3 DNA is TGTGCCAGCAGCCAGGCCGGGACAGGGAACACTGAAGCTTTCTTT. Its translation is CASSQAGTGNTEAFF.

This sequence joins TRBV6-6 and TRBJ1-1; 7 nucleotides agree with TRBD1. The junction had 7 bases not matched to a gene; V was cut back by 5 bases and J by 1 base. The CDR3 contains 15 residues. Germline V gene sequence: CDR1 MNHNY, CDR2 SVGAGI (reference sequence). This chain's CDR3 is CASSRKGAPNTEAFF. The CDR3 DNA reads TGTGCCAGCAGTCGAAAGGGGGCCCCGAACACTGAAGCTTTCTTT.

The J gene is TRBJ2-5, the V gene TRBV15, with a weak D call TRBD1 (5 bases). With 0 bases removed from V and 1 base from J, the gap between germline ends came to 12 bases. Germline-derived CDR1 and CDR2 are LNHNV and YYDKDF (reference sequence). The CDR3 loop spans 16 amino acids. The CDR3 sequence is CATSRDLGRAQETQYF. CDR3 sequence (DNA): TGTGCCACCAGCAGAGATCTTGGCAGGGCCCAAGAGACCCAGTACTTC.

V gene TRBV14 combines with J gene TRBJ2-5, with D possibly TRBD2 on 6 matching bases. The V end lost 0 bases, the J end lost 5 bases, and 16 bases lay between the germline ends. The CDR3 loop spans 16 amino acids. Germline CDR1 and CDR2: SGHDN and FVKESK. The CDR3 nucleotides are TGTGCCAGCAGCCAAGATAGGACGGAGGGAGTGGAGACCCAGTACTTC. Translated, it gives CASSQDRTEGVETQYF.

This clone was seen just once. The chain joins TRBV9 to TRBJ1-1; D unresolved. CDR1 is SGDLS, CDR2 YYNGEE, per germline. V shed 7 bases and J shed 2 bases, with 18 bases lying between them. The CDR3 has 15 residues. CDR3 bases: TGTGCCAGCTCTGGAGGACTTTTATTTAACACTGAAGCTTTCTTT. Its translation is CASSGGLLFNTEAFF.

The V gene is TRBV4-1, the J gene TRBJ2-7, with 8 bases that match TRBD2. This CDR3 has 16 amino acids. The ends lost 0 bases at V and 2 bases at J; junction bases unmatched: 6. Germline V lookup: CDR1 MGHRA, CDR2 YSYEKL. CDR3: CASSQDTSGVPYEQYF. CDR3 bases: TGCGCCAGCAGCCAAGATACTAGCGGCGTTCCCTACGAGCAGTACTTC.

The V gene is TRBV11-2, the J gene TRBJ1-1, with 7 bases that match TRBD1. J was trimmed by 1 base and V by 5 bases; bases with no gene match: 4. The CDR3 covers 14 residues. Germline V CDR1 and CDR2: SGHAT, FQNNGV. Written as DNA, the CDR3 is TGTGCCAGCAGCACCCACAGGGGGAACACTGAAGCTTTCTTT. Residues: CASSTHRGNTEAFF. Supplemented by reference TRBV11-2 and TRBJ1-1, the full variable domain reads EAGVAQSPRYKIIEKRQSVAFWCNPISGHATLYWYQQILGQGPKLLIQFQNNGVVDDSQLPKDRFSAERLKGVDSTLKIQPAKLEDSAVYLCASSTHRGNTEAFFGQGTRLTVV.

The chain carries TRBV5-3 and TRBJ1-5; 7 bases line up with TRBD1. TRBV5-3 is sorted into the ORF group, with uncertain function. This CDR3 spans 17 amino acids. V shed 4 bases, J shed 1 base, and the junction held 11 bases outside the gene matches. The CDR3 DNA follows: TGTGCCAGAAGCACGGGACAGCGGACCGAGAGCAATCAGCCCCAGCATTTT. It translates to CARSTGQRTESNQPQHF.

The CDR3 sequence: CASSLDRSRNQPQHF. CDR3 DNA: TGTGCCAGCAGCTTGGACAGGTCAAGGAATCAGCCCCAGCATTTT. The rearrangement links TRBV6-1 to TRBJ1-5, with 7 positions matching TRBD1. This CDR3 spans 15 amino acids. Germline V gene sequence: CDR1 MNHNS, CDR2 SASEGT. The trim removed 6 bases at V and 4 bases at J, leaving 9 bases unmatched.

This clone was picked up one time. The chain combines TRBV5-1 with TRBJ1-3, with 7 positions matching TRBD1. The ends lost 1 base at V and 4 bases at J; junction bases unmatched: 8. CDR1 and CDR2 (germline): SGHRS, YFSETQ. This CDR3 has 16 residues. CDR3 region: CASSLWLGQAGNTIYF. CDR3 nucleotide sequence: TGCGCCAGCAGCTTGTGGCTTGGACAGGCGGGAAACACCATATATTTT.

V usage is TRBV10-3 and J usage is TRBJ1-4; D remains ambiguous. Germline V gives CDR1 ENHRY, CDR2 SYGVKD. V lost 4 bases and J lost 8, with 11 bases in between. The CDR3 sequence is 13 residues long. CDR3 DNA: TGTGCCATCAGTGGACAACTAGGAGAAAAACTGTTTTTT. Translated, it gives CAISGQLGEKLFF.

This clone was counted a single time. This chain connects TRBV27 to TRBJ1-1; TRBD1 is a possible D gene (5 bases). Germline assignment: CDR1 MNHEY and CDR2 SMNVEV (reference sequence). The CDR3 consists of 15 residues. Trimming shortened V by 4 bases and J by 0 bases, and 12 bases separated the two germline ends. The CDR3 DNA sequence: TGTGCCAGCAGTTCTCGTGGGGGGGTGAACACTGAAGCTTTCTTT. Translation gives CASSSRGGVNTEAFF.

This clone was seen only a few times. The chain has TRBV5-8 and TRBJ1-1; a weak D match, TRBD1 (6 bases). Per germline, CDR1 SGHTS and CDR2 YDEGEE. The V end lost 3 bases, the J end lost 5 bases, and 23 bases lay between the germline ends. The CDR3 totals 17 residues. The CDR3 nucleotides are TGTGCCAGCAGCTGGGAACAACCGGGACAAAAGTGGACTGAAGCTTTCTTT. Translation gives CASSWEQPGQKWTEAFF.

The chain combines TRBV5-1 with TRBJ1-2, with a possible D match to TRBD1 (6 bases). V was cut by 0 bases and J by 6 bases, with 15 bases left in between. CDR1 and CDR2 (germline): SGHRS, YFSETQ. The CDR3 is made up of 15 amino acids. The CDR3 nucleotides read TGCGCCAGCAGCTTGGGGTTTCGGGACACAGATGGCTACACCTTC. Its protein product is CASSLGFRDTDGYTF.

The gene calls are TRBV15 and TRBJ1-6; D gene ambiguous. V was cut by 0 bases and J by 0 bases, with 12 bases left in between. Germline CDR1 is LNHNV and CDR2 is YYDKDF (reference sequence). The CDR3 has 18 amino acids. CDR3 sequence reads: CATSRDWAGSSYNSPLHF. The CDR3 nucleotides are TGTGCCACCAGCAGAGATTGGGCAGGTAGCTCCTATAATTCACCCCTCCACTTT.